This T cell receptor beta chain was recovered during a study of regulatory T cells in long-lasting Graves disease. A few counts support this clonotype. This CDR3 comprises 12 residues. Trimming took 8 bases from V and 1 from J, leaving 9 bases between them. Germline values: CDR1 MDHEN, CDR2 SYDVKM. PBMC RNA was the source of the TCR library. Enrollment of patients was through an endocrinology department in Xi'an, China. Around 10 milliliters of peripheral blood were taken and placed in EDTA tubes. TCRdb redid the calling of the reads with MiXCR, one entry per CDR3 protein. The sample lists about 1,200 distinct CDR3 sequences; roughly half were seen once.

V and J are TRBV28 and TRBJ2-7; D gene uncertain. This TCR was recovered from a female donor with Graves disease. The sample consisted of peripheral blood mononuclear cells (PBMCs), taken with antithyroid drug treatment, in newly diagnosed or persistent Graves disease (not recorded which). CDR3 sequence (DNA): TGTGCCAGCTACAAGGATTCCTACGAGCAGTACTTC. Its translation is CASYKDSYEQYF.